Shown below are 20 T cell receptor beta chains from a single sample sequenced in a study of vaccination and CD4 T cells after COVID-19. Treatment meaning: approximately nine-day PBMC culture with coronavirus spike peptide pools or control peptides (ViraFEST assay). CD4+ T cells that had been cultured provided DNA sequenced with the Oncomine TCR Beta short-read assay. TCRdb called the PCR reads again in MiXCR, with one record for every CDR3 protein. The sample consists of some 8,900 distinct CDR3 sequences, less than 70% of them appearing once. The antigens for these receptors are not known. Sequencing was performed on CD4+ T cells from blood, cultured in vitro. The receptors originated from a human donor who had recovered from COVID-19.

The chain carries TRBV20-1 and TRBJ1-1, with 11 positions matching TRBD1. CDR1 is DFQATT, CDR2 SNEGSKA, per germline (reference sequence). This CDR3 is 16 amino acids long. In DNA form, the CDR3 reads TGCAGGGCTCCGGGACAGGGGGTCGGGATGAACACTGAAGCTTTCTTT. Protein product: CRAPGQGVGMNTEAFF.

This chain links TRBV12-3 or TRBV12-4 with TRBJ2-5; D is uncertain. Trimming stripped 2 bases from V and 5 bases from J, with 9 bases between. This CDR3 spans 13 amino acids. CDR3 bases: TGTGCCAGCAGTTTATCTGGGCGGGAGACCCAGTACTTC. Its translation: CASSLSGRETQYF.

V is TRBV20-1 and J is TRBJ2-7, with D perhaps matching TRBD1 (6 bases). This CDR3 contains 13 residues. Germline CDR1 and CDR2: DFQATT and SNEGSKA (reference sequence). Trimming removed 6 bases at V and 0 bases at J, with 12 bases between. CDR3: CSAPDRSSYEQYF. The CDR3 nucleotides read TGCAGTGCACCTGACAGGAGCTCCTACGAGCAGTACTTC.

The chain has TRBV29-1 and TRBJ2-7; D perhaps matches TRBD2 (6 bases). V gave up 4 bases and J gave up 5 bases, with 15 bases separating them. Per the germline V gene, CDR1 is SQVTM and CDR2 is ANQGSEA. The length of the CDR3 is 13 residues. Here the CDR3 DNA reads TGCAGCGTTGCCTTCGGAGGGGCCCACGAGCAGTACTTC. Its translation is CSVAFGGAHEQYF.

Only one count was recorded for this clonotype. The gene calls are TRBV10-2 and TRBJ1-2, with 7 nucleotides matching TRBD1. The germline V gene has CDR1 WSHSY and CDR2 SAAADI. This CDR3 has 15 amino acids. Trimming at V came to 2 bases and at J to 8 bases, leaving 11 bases not matched to a gene. CDR3 nucleotides: TGCGCCAGCAGTGAGGGCTGGGACAGCCGCTGGGGCTACACCTTC. It is translated as CASSEGWDSRWGYTF.

V usage is TRBV24-1 and J usage is TRBJ2-5; possibly TRBD2 for D (5 bases). Trimming took off 6 bases at V and 5 bases at J, with 9 bases between the two ends. This CDR3 contains 12 residues. In germline, CDR1 is KGHDR, CDR2 SFDVKD. The CDR3 DNA reads TGTGCCACCAGTCGGGGATGGGAGACCCAGTACTTC. Its protein product is CATSRGWETQYF.

The chain carries TRBV7-9 and TRBJ1-2; D gene ambiguous. The CDR3 sequence is 14 residues long. Trimming took 1 base from V and 4 from J, leaving 10 bases between them. The germline gives CDR1 SEHNR, CDR2 FQNEAQ (reference sequence). CDR3 protein: CASSLEVEGYGYTF. CDR3 DNA: TGTGCCAGCAGCTTAGAGGTGGAGGGCTATGGCTACACCTTC.

The gene calls are TRBV20-1 and TRBJ2-7, with a weak D call TRBD2 (5 bases). The germline gives CDR1 DFQATT, CDR2 SNEGSKA (reference sequence). V lost 3 bases and J 3 bases, leaving 15 bases between the germline ends. CDR3 length equals 14 residues. CDR3 residues: CSASLPGRLYEQYF. The DNA of the CDR3 is TGCAGTGCTAGCCTACCGGGGAGACTCTACGAGCAGTACTTC.

This rearrangement joins TRBV20-1 to TRBJ2-3; 7 bases are shared with TRBD2. This CDR3 has 12 amino acids. Trimming removed 5 bases from V and 4 bases from J; junction bases left unmatched: 3. Germline CDR1 is DFQATT and CDR2 is SNEGSKA (reference sequence). CDR3 in amino acids: CSAPGRADTQYF. In DNA form, the CDR3 reads TGCAGTGCTCCGGGGAGGGCAGATACGCAGTATTTT.

V usage is TRBV20-1 and J usage is TRBJ2-3; 9 nucleotides agree with TRBD2. Germline lookup yields CDR1 DFQATT and CDR2 SNEGSKA (reference sequence). This CDR3 spans 13 amino acids. The ends lost 1 base at V and 9 bases at J; junction bases unmatched: 5. CDR3 in amino acids: CSARGLAARTQYF. DNA of the CDR3: TGCAGTGCTAGAGGACTAGCGGCTCGGACGCAGTATTTT.

This clonotype was observed a few times. The V gene is TRBV20-1, the J gene TRBJ2-1; D gene uncertain. The CDR3 length is 13 residues. CDR1 and CDR2 from the germline V gene are DFQATT and SNEGSKA (reference sequence). Trimming removed 1 base from V and 5 bases from J, with 9 bases in between. The CDR3 loop reads CSARAPPHNEQFF. The CDR3 region has the DNA TGCAGTGCTAGAGCCCCTCCACACAATGAGCAGTTCTTC.

CDR3 nucleotides: TGTGCCAGCAGTTATTCGACAGGGCCCTACGAGCAGTACTTC. This sequence encodes CASSYSTGPYEQYF. This sequence joins TRBV6-2 or TRBV6-3 and TRBJ2-7; 7 nucleotides match TRBD1. V trimming: 3 bases; J trimming: 2 bases; junction bases outside the gene matches: 4. Germline assignment: CDR1 MNHEY and CDR2 SVGEGT. The CDR3 runs 14 residues.

The genes are TRBV28 and TRBJ2-7, with a weak D call TRBD2 (6 bases). V lost 8 bases and J lost 3, with 20 bases in between. There are 15 residues in the CDR3. Germline CDR1 and CDR2: MDHEN and SYDVKM. CDR3: CASPPRGLTLYEQYF. Here the CDR3 DNA reads TGTGCCAGCCCCCCCCGAGGACTAACCCTCTACGAGCAGTACTTC.

This chain connects TRBV27 to TRBJ2-5; either TRBD1 or TRBD2 may fit D (6 bases each). In germline, CDR1 is MNHEY, CDR2 SMNVEV (reference sequence). The V end lost 2 bases, the J end lost 5 bases, and 15 bases lay between the germline ends. The CDR3 has 15 residues. The CDR3 spells CASSLGLGGGETQYF. As DNA, the CDR3 is TGTGCCAGCAGTTTAGGGCTAGGGGGAGGTGAGACCCAGTACTTC.

The V and J genes are TRBV5-4 and TRBJ1-6, with D possibly TRBD1 on 6 matching bases. The CDR3 spans 14 residues. Trimming removed 2 bases at V and 9 bases at J, with 12 bases between. The V gene's germline CDR1 is SGHNT and CDR2 YYREEE (reference sequence). CDR3 in amino acids: CASSFDRSPSPLHF. The CDR3 DNA follows: TGTGCCAGCAGCTTCGACAGGTCCCCTTCACCCCTCCACTTT.

The chain uses TRBV20-1 and TRBJ1-5; D possibly corresponds to TRBD1 (5 bases). Germline values: CDR1 DFQATT, CDR2 SNEGSKA (reference sequence). The CDR3 is made up of 14 amino acids. The germline V and J ends were trimmed by 0 bases and 7 bases, with 13 bases remaining between them. The CDR3 region has the DNA TGCAGTGCTAGAGATCGGGGGGGAATACAGCCCCAGCATTTT. Its translation: CSARDRGGIQPQHF.

The J gene is TRBJ1-6, the V gene TRBV7-8; no clear D gene. V was pared by 3 bases and J by 11 bases, with 11 bases between. The CDR3 is 13 amino acids. Germline loops: CDR1 SGHVS, CDR2 FQNEAQ. The CDR3 is CASSFAQVAPLHF. The CDR3 nucleotides read TGTGCCAGCAGCTTCGCTCAGGTGGCACCCCTCCACTTT.

In its sample, this clonotype was seen once. The chain employs TRBV2 and TRBJ2-5, with D tentatively TRBD1 or TRBD2 (5 bases each). This CDR3 spans 11 amino acids. V was clipped by 6 bases and J by 3 bases, with 5 bases between them. Germline V gene sequence: CDR1 SNHLY, CDR2 FYNNEI. The CDR3 DNA reads TGTGCCAGCAGGGGGGAAGAGACCCAGTACTTC. It encodes CASRGEETQYF.

This clonotype was detected a few times. The CDR3 region has the DNA TGCAGTGCTAAATTGGCGGTAGAATCACCCCTCCACTTT. It translates to CSAKLAVESPLHF. The V gene is TRBV20-1, the J gene TRBJ1-6, with D hard to call. The CDR3 contains 13 residues. The ends were cut back, 4 bases at V and 10 bases at J, with 14 bases in the middle. CDR1 and CDR2 (germline): DFQATT, SNEGSKA (reference sequence).

This chain joins TRBV15 and TRBJ1-1; D remains unclear. The length of the CDR3 is 12 residues. Germline-derived CDR1 and CDR2 are LNHNV and YYDKDF (reference sequence). Between the trimmed V and J ends, which lost 8 bases and 4 bases, there was a span of 11 bases. In DNA, the CDR3 is TGTGCCACCCAGAGATCGGGCACTGAAGCTTTCTTT. Translating it yields CATQRSGTEAFF.